The 16 T cell receptor beta chains below come from one sample, sequenced in a study of cytomegalovirus exposure and HLA in healthy donors. PCR involved 60 Vbeta and 13 Jbeta primers. TCRdb keeps only in-frame clones here, not all; method: immunoSEQ multiplex PCR. The sample lists approximately 190,000 clones; roughly 80% were seen once. Material for sequencing was PBMCs. The receptors come from a man aged 35 to 55 in good health and CMV-seropositive.

The chain couples TRBV27 to TRBJ2-2; the D is unclear. The germline V gene encodes CDR1 MNHEY and CDR2 SMNVEV (reference sequence). V was clipped by 5 bases and J by 0 bases, with 13 bases between them. This CDR3 comprises 16 residues. The DNA for the CDR3 is TGTGCCAGCAGTCCCCCCTACGTGACGAACACCGGGGAGCTGTTTTTT. Amino acids: CASSPPYVTNTGELFF.

The rearrangement links TRBV9 to TRBJ1-4, with 10 bases matching TRBD1. Unmatched junction bases numbered 4, after V lost 3 bases and J lost 8 bases. The CDR3 totals 14 residues. In germline, CDR1 is SGDLS, CDR2 YYNGEE. CDR3 in amino acids: CASSDDRGPEKLFF. The CDR3 DNA sequence: TGTGCCAGCAGCGACGACAGGGGGCCCGAAAAACTGTTTTTT.

Only a few counts were recorded for this clone. This chain connects TRBV11-2 to TRBJ2-1; 9 nucleotides align to TRBD2. Trimming took 1 base from V and 9 from J; bases not matched to a gene: 7. The germline V gene has CDR1 SGHAT and CDR2 FQNNGV. The CDR3 covers 15 residues. CDR3 amino acids: CASSLAAGGQFEQFF. CDR3 DNA sequence: TGTGCCAGCAGCTTAGCAGCGGGGGGCCAGTTTGAGCAGTTCTTC.

The rearrangement uses TRBV5-1 and TRBJ2-1; perhaps TRBD1 as D (5 bases). CDR1 and CDR2 from the germline V gene are SGHRS and YFSETQ. This CDR3 spans 14 amino acids. V was clipped by 5 bases and J by 5 bases, with 14 bases between them. The DNA of the CDR3 is TGCGCCAGCAGGGGTTTAGGGGTGGACAATGAGCAGTTCTTC. As protein: CASRGLGVDNEQFF. Full variable domain (missing parts from reference TRBV5-1 and TRBJ2-1): KAGVTQTPRYLIKTRGQQVTLSCSPISGHRSVSWYQQTPGQGLQFLFEYFSETQRNKGNFPGRFSGRQFSNSRSEMNVSTLELGDSALYLCASRGLGVDNEQFFGPGTRLTVL.

The chain couples TRBV30 to TRBJ2-3, with 8 bases matching TRBD1. Trimming removed 3 bases from V and 2 bases from J; junction bases left unmatched: 4. The CDR3 length is 14 residues. Germline CDR1 reads GTSNPN; CDR2 reads SVGIG (reference sequence). The CDR3 protein is CAWRPGGPTDTQYF. The DNA of the CDR3 is TGTGCCTGGAGGCCAGGGGGCCCCACAGATACGCAGTATTTT.

J is TRBJ2-3 and V is TRBV7-6, with 7 bases that match TRBD1. After removal of 5 bases from V and 6 bases from J, the junction contained 11 bases not matched to a gene. Germline CDR1 is SGHVS and CDR2 is FNYEAQ. The CDR3 runs to 15 residues. The CDR3 coding sequence is TGTGCCAGCAGCGCTTCCAGGGGGTTGTCGGATACGCAGTATTTT. Encoded protein: CASSASRGLSDTQYF.

The chain is built from TRBV6-5 and TRBJ1-1; unclear D gene. The V end lost 5 bases, the J end lost 5 bases, and 9 bases lay between the germline ends. The CDR3 has 12 amino acids. The germline gives CDR1 MNHEY, CDR2 SVGAGI. The chain's CDR3 is CASSRAGTEAFF. As DNA, the CDR3 is TGTGCCAGCAGTAGGGCGGGGACTGAAGCTTTCTTT.

This chain joins TRBV6-5 and TRBJ2-1, with a weak D call TRBD2 (6 bases). The CDR3 spans 12 residues. CDR1 MNHEY and CDR2 SVGAGI come from the germline V gene. V gave up 5 bases and J gave up 10 bases, with 12 bases separating them. For the CDR3, the DNA is TGTGCCAGCAGTCCGGTGGCGGGGGAGCAGTTCTTC. Its protein is CASSPVAGEQFF.

The gene calls are TRBV30 and TRBJ1-6; 10 nucleotides agree with TRBD1. With V trimmed by 4 bases and J by 10 bases, 13 bases remained unmatched. The germline V gene encodes CDR1 GTSNPN and CDR2 SVGIG (reference sequence). This CDR3 spans 16 amino acids. CDR3 in amino acids: CAWNGQGVSSGSPLHF. CDR3 nucleotide sequence: TGTGCCTGGAATGGACAGGGGGTAAGCTCCGGCTCACCCCTCCACTTT. The full variable domain, its missing parts supplied by reference TRBV30 and TRBJ1-6, is SQTIHQWPATLVQPVGSPLSLECTVEGTSNPNLYWYRQAAGRGLQLLFYSVGIGQISSEVPQNLSASRPQDRQFILSSKKLLLSDSGFYLCAWNGQGVSSGSPLHFGNGTRLTVT.

V usage is TRBV27 and J usage is TRBJ1-1; D remains unclear. CDR1 and CDR2 (germline): MNHEY, SMNVEV (reference sequence). This CDR3 spans 14 amino acids. V was trimmed by 0 bases and J by 5 bases, leaving 10 bases between them. This chain's CDR3 is CASSLSALRTEAFF. DNA for the CDR3: TGTGCCAGCAGTTTATCCGCGTTGAGGACTGAAGCTTTCTTT.

The J gene is TRBJ2-7, the V gene TRBV29-1; D is possibly TRBD1 (6 bases). Germline CDR1 SQVTM, CDR2 ANQGSEA. This CDR3 contains 13 residues. Trimming took off 6 bases at V and 4 bases at J, with 16 bases between the two ends. The CDR3 spells CSVEGVGEYEQYF. CDR3 DNA: TGCAGCGTCGAGGGGGTGGGGGAATACGAGCAGTACTTC.

The rearrangement links TRBV7-2 to TRBJ2-5; weak D call: TRBD1 (5 bases). V was clipped by 3 bases and J by 5 bases, with 7 bases between them. Germline CDR1 and CDR2: SGHTA and FQGNSA. CDR3 length: 12 amino acids. The CDR3 spells CASSFRAETQYF. Here the CDR3 DNA reads TGTGCCAGCAGCTTCAGGGCGGAGACCCAGTACTTC.

This clone was recorded a few times. The chain carries TRBV6-1 and TRBJ1-6; TRBD1 aligns across 11 bases. Trimming cost V 3 bases and J 7 bases; bases outside gene matches: 5. The V gene's germline CDR1 is MNHNS and CDR2 SASEGT. This CDR3 contains 16 residues. CDR3 amino acids: CASSEDRGLRNSPLHF. CDR3 nucleotides: TGTGCCAGCAGTGAGGACAGGGGGCTGCGAAATTCACCCCTCCACTTT.

The chain joins TRBV27 to TRBJ1-6, with TRBD1 matching over 7 bases. Germline V gene lookup returns CDR1 MNHEY and CDR2 SMNVEV (reference sequence). This CDR3 has 15 amino acids. After removal of 5 bases from V and 2 bases from J, the junction contained 3 bases not matched to a gene. CDR3 loop: CASSVGTAYNSPLHF. The CDR3 DNA is TGTGCCAGCAGTGTCGGGACAGCCTATAATTCACCCCTCCACTTT.

Only a few counts were recorded for this clone. The CDR3 reads CASSQATGTNYGYTF. The CDR3 coding sequence is TGTGCCAGCAGCCAAGCGACAGGGACTAACTATGGCTACACCTTC. V is TRBV4-2 and J is TRBJ1-2; 7 bases line up with TRBD1. CDR3 length: 15 residues. CDR1 LGHNA and CDR2 YNFKEQ come from the germline V gene. The ends lost 1 base at V and 0 bases at J; junction bases unmatched: 2.

This sequence joins TRBV5-1 and TRBJ2-2, with 8 bases fitting TRBD2. The CDR3 runs to 19 residues. In germline, CDR1 is SGHRS, CDR2 YFSETQ. Losses at the gene ends were 3 bases for V and 0 bases for J; bases not matched to a gene: 13. CDR3 DNA: TGCGCCAGCAGCTCCCTAATGACTAGCGTGTTAGCGAACACCGGGGAGCTGTTTTTT. Residues: CASSSLMTSVLANTGELFF.